The entry below gives a single T cell receptor (beta chain) sequence along with its context. Its target antigen remains unknown. No per-base quality is available; no much larger clone lies one base away. Library preparation was by the immunoSEQ multiplex PCR assay. High-throughput TCR-beta CDR3 sequencing of genomic DNA from most patients was performed by Adaptive Biotechnologies. As for the authors' bioinformatics: TCR sequencing data were retrieved from Adaptive's ImmunoSEQ software for 15 to 20 patients, whereas a few other patients were processed with MiXCR and VDJtools. Because the origin of CDR3 nucleotide sequences shared between donor and recipient could not be assigned, those sequences were removed. At least 2-fold expansion over unstimulated cells and a minimum CFSE-low frequency of 0.002% (template counts) or 0.001% (read counts) were required for clones to be classified as alloreactive. Clones detected in sequenced pre-transplant spleen, lymph node, or MLR CFSE-low populations of the donor or recipient were defined as mappable. The cumulative frequency of alloreactive clones was calculated as a percentage of all sequences, weighted by copy number. Not all clones reach the TCRdb copy of this immuneACCESS table, which keeps in-frame sequences only. Checked studies attribute under half of the gap to unresolved V genes and leave the rest unexplained. Clonal size and the V and J genes are those of that table, whereas D and trimming came from the DNA. In this sample the table shows tens of thousands of clones, about 93% of which occur a single time. The ten largest clones capture approximately 6% of the sample.

The germline V gene sets CDR1 to KGHSH and CDR2 to LQKENI. From the cysteine up to the phenylalanine, the CDR3 has a length of 16 residues. The entry retains the CDR3 DNA only, 48 bases that are in frame from base 1. V and J are trimmed by 6 bases and 1 base, and the gene matches miss 5 bases of the junction. The entry originates in a study of graft-versus-host responses after intestinal transplantation (dated by TCRdb to the early 2020s). Regarding the study in general: The transplants that recipients received were multivisceral, liver-intestinal, or isolated intestinal. Alloreactive clones were identified by sequencing pre-transplant mixed lymphocyte reaction products and comparing them with unstimulated pre-transplant donor and recipient T cells. Of the roughly 24 intestinal transplant recipients enrolled in the cohort, one of whom was a retransplant, a few patients without pretransplant specimens were excluded. Every recipient was given anti-thymocyte globulin induction, then maintenance tacrolimus and steroids for roughly 3 years. Donor T cell macrochimerism was defined as a peak of at least 4% donor T cells among recipient peripheral blood mononuclear cells. Rather than being sequenced by the commercial service, samples from a few later patients were sequenced in-house on an Illumina MiSeq and processed with MiXCR. After intestinal transplantation, graft-versus-host and host-versus-graft alloreactive T cell clones were followed in the graft, circulation and bone marrow using bulk TCR-beta CDR3 sequencing.

The investigation overall reported the following: Conclusions were limited by the relatively low number and heterogeneity of intestinal transplant patients. Patients with donor T cell macrochimerism had high GvH to HvG T cell clonal ratios in their allografts. Peak levels of circulating GvH clones were associated with declines in HvG clones early after transplant. GvH clones were detected in recipient bone marrow, and some of these GvH clones were observed earlier in ileal mucosa or blood, consistent with an intestinal mucosal origin.

Blood samples were collected up to 4 times in the first month after transplant and then at least monthly when available. The rearranged segments are TRBV18 and TRBJ1-5; 11 central nucleotides agree with TRBD1. The TCR sequence derives from a human patient who received an intestinal transplant, so some T cells may come from the graft donor. This specimen consisted of PBMCs, obtained approximately 740 days after a first intestinal transplant, on the day of a second. CDR3 sequence: CASSHGQGASNQPQHF. The DNA sequence is given as TGTGCCAGCTCCCACGGACAGGGGGCGAGCAATCAGCCCCAGCATTTT.